These 9 T cell receptor beta chains originate from one sample sequenced in a study of T cell repertoires in cytomegalovirus infection. One entry per CDR3 protein, called by TCRdb with MiXCR from the reads. The sample has more than 400,000 distinct CDR3 sequences, approximately 25% seen once. Material: PBMCs. The receptors originated from a human donor in good health (CMV status not recorded). Some clones in this sample may be carry-over from other donors' samples.

This clonotype was seen repeatedly, ten times or more. This chain joins TRBV6-1 and TRBJ1-4; 7 bases are a match to TRBD1. The CDR3 is 13 residues long. Unmatched junction bases numbered 4, after V lost 11 bases and J lost 1 base. Per germline, CDR1 MNHNS and CDR2 SASEGT. The CDR3 DNA reads TGTGCCGTGCACAGGGGAACTAATGAAAAACTGTTTTTT. Residues: CAVHRGTNEKLFF.

Only a few counts were recorded for this clonotype. V usage is TRBV18 and J usage is TRBJ2-3; D unresolved. Germline loops: CDR1 KGHSH, CDR2 LQKENI. The CDR3 runs to 12 residues. V lost 6 bases to trimming and J lost 7 bases, with 11 bases between them. CDR3 in amino acids: CASSLLRNTQYF. Here the CDR3 DNA reads TGTGCCAGCTCGTTGCTCAGGAATACGCAGTATTTT.

This chain connects TRBV7-9 to TRBJ1-2; D unresolved. The CDR3 runs to 13 residues. CDR1 is SEHNR, CDR2 FQNEAQ, per germline (reference sequence). The V end was cut by 3 bases, the J end by 5 bases, with 10 bases between. CDR3 loop: CASSLGSQYGYTF. In nucleotides, the CDR3 is TGTGCCAGCAGCTTGGGCAGTCAGTATGGCTACACCTTC.

This clonotype was recorded many times. This chain uses TRBV6-1 with TRBJ1-4; 9 bases map to TRBD1. Germline-derived CDR1 and CDR2 are MNHNS and SASEGT. V was pared by 7 bases and J by 8 bases, with 11 bases of the junction left unmatched. This CDR3 has 15 residues. The CDR3 region has the DNA TGTGCCAGCACTATTCCGGGACAGGGCAACGAAAAACTGTTTTTT. It yields the protein CASTIPGQGNEKLFF.

The chain links TRBV29-1 to TRBJ2-1; D remains unclear. Between the trimmed V and J ends, which lost 7 bases and 2 bases, there was a span of 18 bases. Germline V gene lookup returns CDR1 SQVTM and CDR2 ANQGSEA. This CDR3 has 15 residues. CDR3 in DNA: TGCAGCGCCGTCTTGACCGCCAGCACCTACAATGAGCAGTTCTTC. Translating gives CSAVLTASTYNEQFF.

The chain is built from TRBV19 and TRBJ1-3, with D unclear. Germline loops: CDR1 LNHDA, CDR2 SQIVND (reference sequence). The CDR3 has 12 residues. Trimming cost V 6 bases and J 4 bases, with 7 bases left between them. For the CDR3, the DNA is TGTGCCAGTAGACTGGTGGGAAACACCATATATTTT. This translates into CASRLVGNTIYF.

This sequence joins TRBV19 and TRBJ2-2; 11 bases fit TRBD1. This CDR3 has 16 amino acids. The V gene's germline CDR1 is LNHDA and CDR2 SQIVND (reference sequence). Unmatched junction bases numbered 4, after V lost 3 bases and J lost 4 bases. DNA of the CDR3: TGTGCCAGTAGTATCGCCGGGACAGGGGGCACCGGGGAGCTGTTTTTT. It codes for CASSIAGTGGTGELFF.

This clonotype occurred a few times. This rearrangement joins TRBV7-2 to TRBJ2-1, with 8 positions matching TRBD1. Germline loops: CDR1 SGHTA, CDR2 FQGNSA. Trimming cost V 6 bases and J 5 bases; bases outside gene matches: 6. CDR3 length: 14 amino acids. The CDR3 nucleotides are TGTGCCAGCAGTTCGGACAGGGAAGACAATGAGCAGTTCTTC. Translating it yields CASSSDREDNEQFF.

This clonotype was picked up many times. V is TRBV7-2 and J is TRBJ2-6; D might be TRBD1 (6 bases). Germline V lookup: CDR1 SGHTA, CDR2 FQGNSA. V lost 3 bases to trimming and J lost 0 bases, with 9 bases between them. The CDR3 loop spans 16 amino acids. The CDR3 reads CASSFDRISGANVLTF. The CDR3 DNA sequence: TGTGCCAGCAGCTTTGACAGGATCTCTGGGGCCAACGTCCTGACTTTC.